The present T cell receptor (beta chain) was sequenced within a study of neoadjuvant anti-PD-1 for oral cavity cancer. Study-level background: Before surgery, most patients got three to four biweekly 3 mg/kg nivolumab doses. Around day 43, patients without progression received a fourth nivolumab dose before surgery. General study findings and limits: PBMC Gini-index clonality exceeded responders' in non-responders post-nivolumab.

Of note for this clone: The antigen remains unidentified.

Indicated time point: after neoadjuvant nivolumab, at surgical resection. Trimming pared 6 bases from V and 3 bases from J, leaving 14 bases between. The CDR3 consists of 14 residues. Germline CDR1 ENHRY, CDR2 SYGVKD. Six replicates per PBMC sample, mostly from around 460 ng of genomic DNA. The data were produced by immunoSEQ multiplex PCR, yet TCRdb's version contains in-frame clones alone and is incomplete. The sample holds 63,000 or so clones, approximately 87% seen once. The sequence was obtained from a person aged 35-80 years with oral cavity squamous cell carcinoma. The sequencing used PBMCs, collected after nivolumab (anti-PD-1) treatment. The chain is built from TRBV10-3 and TRBJ1-1; maybe TRBD1 (6 bases). The CDR3 DNA sequence: TGTGCCATCAGAGAATACAGGGTGGACACTGAAGCTTTCTTT. Translated: CAIREYRVDTEAFF.